These 25 T cell receptor beta chains were all obtained from the same sample, sequenced in a study of control samples from healthy donors and cancer patients (dated by TCRdb to 2018 to 2021). Library preparation used the immunoSEQ multiplex PCR assay. The immuneACCESS repertoire file appears here via TCRdb, limited to in-frame rearrangements. These files lack a portion of the clones; in checked studies, under half of the deficit traces to unresolved V genes, and the cause of the others is not known. The sample includes some 150,000 clones, with about 94% observed a single time. Of the sample, around 2.2% is held by the ten largest clones. Sample: blood. These receptors were taken from a man aged 50 to 60 in good health.

The chain carries TRBV5-5 and TRBJ1-2; D is uncertain. The CDR3 has 13 amino acids. From germline, CDR1 is SGHKS and CDR2 YYEKEE (reference sequence). V was trimmed by 0 bases and J by 2 bases, leaving 5 bases between them. The CDR3 sequence is CASSLAGNYGYTF. The CDR3 DNA reads TGTGCCAGCAGCTTGGCTGGGAACTATGGCTACACCTTC.

This chain connects TRBV9 to TRBJ1-6; 7 nucleotides align to TRBD1. CDR1 is SGDLS and CDR2 is YYNGEE in the germline V gene. This CDR3 comprises 15 residues. V lost 3 bases, J lost 6 bases, and 6 bases stayed unmatched. The DNA for the CDR3 is TGTGCCAGCAGCGCCACAGGGGTCAGTAATTCACCCCTCCACTTT. Protein: CASSATGVSNSPLHF.

V is TRBV4-1 and J is TRBJ2-5, with TRBD1 matching 10 bases. Germline assignment: CDR1 MGHRA and CDR2 YSYEKL. Trimming at V came to 3 bases and at J to 5 bases, leaving 9 bases not matched to a gene. The CDR3 sequence is 16 residues long. CDR3 nucleotides: TGCGCCAGCAGCCATCCGAGACAGGGGGCAGGGGAGACCCAGTACTTC. It encodes CASSHPRQGAGETQYF.

The rearrangement joins TRBV5-1 to TRBJ2-3; unclear D gene. V shed 9 bases and J shed 6 bases, with 17 bases lying between them. CDR1 SGHRS and CDR2 YFSETQ come from the germline V gene. The CDR3 sequence is 13 residues long. The CDR3 sequence is CATSDLNRDTQYF. As DNA, the CDR3 is TGCGCCACTTCGGACCTCAATCGGGATACGCAGTATTTT.

The chain combines TRBV20-1 with TRBJ2-5; D is possibly TRBD1 (6 bases). Germline V gene data show CDR1 as DFQATT and CDR2 as SNEGSKA (reference sequence). The CDR3 runs 11 residues. Trimming left V 5 bases short and J 5 bases short, with 9 bases between. CDR3 in amino acids: CSAGGRETQYF. The DNA of the CDR3 is TGCAGTGCTGGGGGCCGGGAGACCCAGTACTTC.

The genes are TRBV5-1 and TRBJ1-1; D remains unclear. In germline, CDR1 is SGHRS, CDR2 YFSETQ. The CDR3 consists of 14 residues. V lost 0 bases, J lost 4 bases, and 10 bases lay in between. For the CDR3, the DNA is TGCGCCAGCAGCTTGGGGGGTGGTATCACTGAAGCTTTCTTT. It specifies CASSLGGGITEAFF.

The gene calls are TRBV7-6 and TRBJ2-3; D might be TRBD1 or TRBD2, each matching 5 bases. The CDR3 is 17 amino acids. V lost 1 base and J 3 bases, leaving 17 bases between the germline ends. The germline V gene has CDR1 SGHVS and CDR2 FNYEAQ. CDR3 loop: CASSLGWRRGVTDTQYF. DNA for the CDR3: TGTGCCAGCAGCTTAGGGTGGCGTAGGGGAGTGACAGATACGCAGTATTTT.

The chain employs TRBV28 and TRBJ2-7; D is ambiguous. CDR1 is MDHEN, CDR2 SYDVKM, per germline. This CDR3 has 14 residues. Trimming took 1 base from V and 0 from J, leaving 7 bases between them. The CDR3 spells CASSLSGTSYEQYF. CDR3 DNA: TGTGCCAGCAGTTTATCGGGTACCTCCTACGAGCAGTACTTC. The full variable domain, rest sourced from reference TRBV28 and TRBJ2-7, is DVKVTQSSRYLVKRTGEKVFLECVQDMDHENMFWYRQDPGLGLRLIYFSYDVKMKEKGDIPEGYSVSREKKERFSLILESASTNQTSMYLCASSLSGTSYEQYFGPGTRLTVT.

The chain has TRBV19 and TRBJ1-5; no firm D call. The CDR3 covers 16 residues. Between the trimmed V and J ends, which lost 7 bases and 2 bases, there was a span of 18 bases. Germline-derived CDR1 and CDR2 are LNHDA and SQIVND (reference sequence). The chain's CDR3 is CASKSLAQSGNQPQHF. The CDR3 DNA follows: TGTGCCAGTAAGTCCTTGGCTCAATCAGGCAATCAGCCCCAGCATTTT.

The V and J genes are TRBV3-1 (or the pseudogene TRBV3-2) and TRBJ2-1, with TRBD2 matching 9 bases. The CDR3 runs 14 residues. CDR1 is LGHDT and CDR2 is YNNKEL in the germline V gene (reference sequence). The trim removed 5 bases at V and 8 bases at J, leaving 7 bases unmatched. As DNA, the CDR3 is TGTGCCAGCAGCAGTAGCGGGAGTGCGGATGAGCAGTTCTTC. Its protein product is CASSSSGSADEQFF.

In its sample, this clone was seen a few times. V is TRBV9 and J is TRBJ1-6; no clear D. V was trimmed by 0 bases and J by 7 bases, leaving 14 bases between them. CDR3 length: 16 residues. Per germline, CDR1 SGDLS and CDR2 YYNGEE. CDR3 region: CASSVGTGPGNSPLHF. In DNA form, the CDR3 reads TGTGCCAGCAGCGTAGGCACGGGCCCAGGCAATTCACCCCTCCACTTT.

The chain carries TRBV9 and TRBJ2-2, with D perhaps TRBD2 (6 bases). Germline values: CDR1 SGDLS, CDR2 YYNGEE. The CDR3 totals 16 residues. Trimming stripped 4 bases from V and 4 bases from J, with 17 bases between. The DNA of the CDR3 is TGTGCCAGCAGCCACGGAGGGCTAGCCCGCACCGGGGAGCTGTTTTTT. This encodes CASSHGGLARTGELFF.

CDR3 bases: TGTGCCAGCAGCCAGTTTAGCGGCGGAGGCTCAGAGACCCAGTACTTC. Protein sequence: CASSQFSGGGSETQYF. This chain links TRBV3-1 (or the pseudogene TRBV3-2) with TRBJ2-5; possibly TRBD2 for D (6 bases). The CDR3 is 16 amino acids. Trimming shortened V by 3 bases and J by 4 bases, and 18 bases separated the two germline ends. The germline V gene has CDR1 LGHDT and CDR2 YNNKEL (reference sequence).

The V and J genes are TRBV5-5 and TRBJ2-5, with D hard to call. V lost 4 bases and J lost 2, with 21 bases in between. The CDR3 contains 17 residues. Germline V lookup: CDR1 SGHKS, CDR2 YYEKEE (reference sequence). CDR3: CASSHNTPDIIQETQYF. The DNA for the CDR3 is TGTGCCAGCAGCCACAATACGCCCGACATAATTCAAGAGACCCAGTACTTC.

The chain carries TRBV7-3 and TRBJ2-1, with D possibly called TRBD1 or TRBD2 (5 bases each). V shed 3 bases and J shed 4 bases, with 16 bases lying between them. Germline assignment: CDR1 SGHTA and CDR2 FQGTGA. The CDR3 loop spans 16 amino acids. CDR3 bases: TGTGCCAGCAGCTTGACCGGGACCGAGGGATACAATGAGCAGTTCTTC. It yields the protein CASSLTGTEGYNEQFF.

V usage is TRBV6-1 and J usage is TRBJ2-1; D is perhaps TRBD2 (6 bases). Trimming left V 3 bases short and J 6 bases short, with 15 bases between. The CDR3 is made up of 15 amino acids. CDR1 is MNHNS, CDR2 SASEGT, per germline. Written as DNA, the CDR3 is TGTGCCAGCAGTGATAGGATTCCCGGGAGCAATGAGCAGTTCTTC. This sequence encodes CASSDRIPGSNEQFF.

As for this clone: Other DNA variants within this sample encode the same CDR3. The chain uses TRBV18 and TRBJ2-3; a weak D match, TRBD2 (6 bases). This CDR3 has 13 residues. With 3 bases removed from V and 4 bases from J, the gap between germline ends came to 8 bases. Germline lookup yields CDR1 KGHSH and CDR2 LQKENI. The CDR3 DNA sequence: TGTGCCAGCTCACCGCTAGCGTCAGATACGCAGTATTTT. Translating it yields CASSPLASDTQYF. Complete variable domain (other parts from reference TRBV18 and TRBJ2-3): NAGVMQNPRHLVRRRGQEARLRCSPMKGHSHVYWYRQLPEEGLKFMVYLQKENIIDESGMPKERFSAEFPKEGPSILRIQQVVRGDSAAYFCASSPLASDTQYFGPGTRLTVL.

The chain carries TRBV3-1 (or the pseudogene TRBV3-2) and TRBJ1-1; D is undetermined. In germline, CDR1 is LGHDT, CDR2 YNNKEL (reference sequence). Trimming pared 0 bases from V and 5 bases from J, leaving 13 bases between. CDR3 length: 15 residues. This chain's CDR3 is CASSQDGVGGTEAFF. The CDR3 DNA sequence: TGTGCCAGCAGCCAAGACGGCGTGGGAGGTACTGAAGCTTTCTTT.

This chain uses TRBV5-1 with TRBJ2-5; 8 nucleotides line up with TRBD1. The CDR3 loop spans 15 amino acids. The junction had 2 bases not matched to a gene; V was cut back by 1 base and J by 0 bases. Germline CDR1 and CDR2: SGHRS and YFSETQ. This CDR3 reads CASSLRTGYQETQYF. CDR3 DNA: TGCGCCAGCAGCTTGAGGACAGGGTACCAAGAGACCCAGTACTTC. Combining the CDR3 with reference TRBV5-1 and TRBJ2-5 gives the whole variable domain KAGVTQTPRYLIKTRGQQVTLSCSPISGHRSVSWYQQTPGQGLQFLFEYFSETQRNKGNFPGRFSGRQFSNSRSEMNVSTLELGDSALYLCASSLRTGYQETQYFGPGTRLLVL.

V is TRBV28 and J is TRBJ1-2; TRBD1 matches at 8 bases. From germline, CDR1 is MDHEN and CDR2 SYDVKM. The V and J ends lost 7 bases and 0 bases, in that order; junction bases with no gene match: 7. CDR3 length: 15 residues. The DNA for the CDR3 is TGTGCCAGCACTAGGACAGGGTTCACTAACTATGGCTACACCTTC. Its protein product is CASTRTGFTNYGYTF.

The chain is built from TRBV15 and TRBJ2-5; 9 bases are shared with TRBD2. CDR3 length: 16 residues. From germline, CDR1 is LNHNV and CDR2 YYDKDF (reference sequence). V lost 0 bases, J lost 4 bases, and 6 bases stayed unmatched. DNA of the CDR3: TGTGCCACCAGCAGAGATCTGTTAGCGGGAGCAGAGACCCAGTACTTC. The encoded protein is CATSRDLLAGAETQYF.

V usage is TRBV7-8 and J usage is TRBJ2-5; TRBD1 matches at 10 bases. Germline CDR1 is SGHVS and CDR2 is FQNEAQ. The CDR3 has 15 residues. With 5 bases clipped from V and 5 bases from J, the junction kept 8 bases outside the gene matches. Written as DNA, the CDR3 is TGTGCCAGCAGCCCCCGGGACAGGGGATGGGAGACCCAGTACTTC. Translating gives CASSPRDRGWETQYF. The entire variable domain, with the rest obtained from reference TRBV7-8 and TRBJ2-5, is as follows: GAGVSQSPRYKVAKRGQDVALRCDPISGHVSLFWYQQALGQGPEFLTYFQNEAQLDKSGLPSDRFFAERPEGSVSTLKIQRTQQEDSAVYLCASSPRDRGWETQYFGPGTRLLVL.

The chain combines TRBV5-4 with TRBJ2-7, with TRBD2 identical over 10 bases. From germline, CDR1 is SGHNT and CDR2 YYREEE (reference sequence). V lost 4 bases to trimming and J lost 2 bases; unmatched junction nucleotides: 6. The CDR3 spans 15 residues. The CDR3: CASSPLAGGAYEQYF. CDR3 nucleotide sequence: TGTGCCAGCAGCCCGTTAGCGGGAGGTGCCTACGAGCAGTACTTC.

The chain is built from TRBV27 and TRBJ2-7, with TRBD2 matching 8 bases. Germline values: CDR1 MNHEY, CDR2 SMNVEV (reference sequence). There are 13 residues in the CDR3. The ends lost 5 bases at V and 12 bases at J; junction bases unmatched: 12. The CDR3 bases are TGTGCCAGCAGTCCGCTCCTAGCGGGTCGTCTGTACTTC. Residues: CASSPLLAGRLYF.

The gene calls are TRBV4-1 and TRBJ2-5; TRBD2 matches at 9 bases. The CDR3 extends over 14 amino acids. Germline V gene sequence: CDR1 MGHRA, CDR2 YSYEKL. V gave up 1 base and J gave up 4 bases; unmatched junction bases: 1. The CDR3 DNA is TGCGCCAGCAGCCAAGCACTAGCGGGAGAGACCCAGTACTTC. Its protein product is CASSQALAGETQYF.